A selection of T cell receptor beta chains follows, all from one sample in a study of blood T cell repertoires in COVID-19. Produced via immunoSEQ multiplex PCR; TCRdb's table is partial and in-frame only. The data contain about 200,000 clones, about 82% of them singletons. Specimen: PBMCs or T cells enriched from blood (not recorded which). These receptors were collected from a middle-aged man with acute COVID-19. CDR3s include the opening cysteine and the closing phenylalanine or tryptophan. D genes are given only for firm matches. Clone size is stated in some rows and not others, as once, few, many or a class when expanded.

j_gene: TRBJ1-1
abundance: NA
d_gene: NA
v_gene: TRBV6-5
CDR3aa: CASAVNTEAFF
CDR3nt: TGTGCCAGCGCGGTGAACACTGAAGCTTTCTTT

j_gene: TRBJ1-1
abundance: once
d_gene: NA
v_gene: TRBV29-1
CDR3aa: CSVDSRVNTEAFF
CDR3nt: TGCAGCGTTGATTCCAGGGTGAACACTGAAGCTTTCTTT

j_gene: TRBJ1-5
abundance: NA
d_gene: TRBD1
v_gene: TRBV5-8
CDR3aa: CASSLQGAGNQPQHF
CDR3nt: TGTGCCAGCAGCTTGCAGGGGGCGGGGAATCAGCCCCAGCATTTT

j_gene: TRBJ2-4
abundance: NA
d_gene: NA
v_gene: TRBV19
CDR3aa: CASSRQVIAKNIQYF
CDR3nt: TGTGCCAGTAGCAGACAGGTCATAGCCAAAAACATTCAGTACTTC

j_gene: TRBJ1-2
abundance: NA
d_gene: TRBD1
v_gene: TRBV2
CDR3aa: CASSTDRGKAGYTF
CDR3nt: TGTGCCAGCAGTACGGACAGGGGTAAGGCTGGCTACACCTTC

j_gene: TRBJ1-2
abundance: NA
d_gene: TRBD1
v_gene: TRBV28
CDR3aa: CASFKDRVNYGYTF
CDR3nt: TGTGCCAGCTTTAAGGACAGGGTAAACTATGGCTACACCTTC

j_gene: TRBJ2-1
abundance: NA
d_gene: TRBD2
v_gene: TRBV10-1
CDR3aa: CASSGRDRTSGSSYNEQFF
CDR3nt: TGCGCCAGCAGTGGCCGGGACAGGACTAGCGGGAGCTCCTACAATGAGCAGTTCTTC

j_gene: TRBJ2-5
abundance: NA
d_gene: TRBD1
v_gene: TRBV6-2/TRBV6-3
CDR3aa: CASSARRGTGGTETQYF
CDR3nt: TGTGCCAGCAGTGCACGTCGAGGTACAGGGGGTACAGAGACCCAGTACTTC

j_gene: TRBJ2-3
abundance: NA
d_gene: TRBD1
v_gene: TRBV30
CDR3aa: CAWSAGQGDTDTQYF
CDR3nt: TGTGCCTGGAGTGCGGGACAGGGGGACACAGATACGCAGTATTTT

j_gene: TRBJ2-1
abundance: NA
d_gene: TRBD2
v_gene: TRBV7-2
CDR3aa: CASSPGGGNRGEQFF
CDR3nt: TGTGCCAGCAGCCCGGGAGGGGGAAATAGGGGTGAGCAGTTCTTC

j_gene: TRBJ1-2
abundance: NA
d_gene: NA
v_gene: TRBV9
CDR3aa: CASRSSYGYTF
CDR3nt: TGTGCCAGCAGGAGCTCCTATGGCTACACCTTC

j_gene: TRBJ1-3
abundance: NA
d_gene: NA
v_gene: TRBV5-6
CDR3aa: CASSLITSGNTIYF
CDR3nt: TGTGCCAGCAGCTTGATCACATCTGGAAACACCATATATTTT

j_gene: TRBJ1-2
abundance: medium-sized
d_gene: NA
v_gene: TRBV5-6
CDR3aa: CASSLAGYMGGYTF
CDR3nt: TGTGCCAGCAGCTTGGCAGGCTACATGGGCGGCTACACCTTC

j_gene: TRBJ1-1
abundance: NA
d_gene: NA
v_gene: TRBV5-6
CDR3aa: CASSLIAGGKAEAFF
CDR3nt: TGTGCCAGCAGCTTGATCGCGGGGGGTAAAGCTGAAGCTTTCTTT

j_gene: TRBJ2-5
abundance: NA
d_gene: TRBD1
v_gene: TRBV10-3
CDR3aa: CAISEPDRRGETQYF
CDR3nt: TGTGCCATCAGTGAGCCGGACAGGCGAGGAGAGACCCAGTACTTC

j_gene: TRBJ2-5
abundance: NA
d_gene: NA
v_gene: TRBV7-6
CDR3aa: CASSPTRMSETQYF
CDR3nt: TGTGCCAGCAGCCCAACCAGGATGAGCGAGACCCAGTACTTC

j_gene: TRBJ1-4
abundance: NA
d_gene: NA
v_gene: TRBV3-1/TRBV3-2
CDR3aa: CASSQESGGRTNEKLFF
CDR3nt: TGTGCCAGCAGCCAAGAAAGCGGCGGGAGAACTAATGAAAAACTGTTTTTT

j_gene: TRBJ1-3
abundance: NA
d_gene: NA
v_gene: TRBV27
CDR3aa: CASSYGGGSGNTIYF
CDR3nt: TGTGCCAGCAGCTACGGGGGGGGATCTGGAAACACCATATATTTT

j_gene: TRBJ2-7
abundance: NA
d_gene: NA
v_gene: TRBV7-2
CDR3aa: CASSLNGVAEQYF
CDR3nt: TGTGCCAGCAGCTTGAACGGGGTCGCCGAGCAGTACTTC

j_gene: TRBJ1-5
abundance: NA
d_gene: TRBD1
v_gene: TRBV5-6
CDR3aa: CASSRTGFQPQHF
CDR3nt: TGTGCCAGCAGCCGGACAGGGTTTCAGCCCCAGCATTTT

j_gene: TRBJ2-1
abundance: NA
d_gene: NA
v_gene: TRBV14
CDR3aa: CASSQDVAFVYNEQFF
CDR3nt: TGTGCCAGCAGCCAAGATGTAGCTTTCGTCTACAATGAGCAGTTCTTC

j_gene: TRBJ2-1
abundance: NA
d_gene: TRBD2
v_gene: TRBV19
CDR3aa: CASSKRLAGVVSPYNEQFF
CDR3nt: TGTGCCAGTAGCAAAAGACTAGCGGGAGTGGTGAGCCCCTACAATGAGCAGTTCTTC

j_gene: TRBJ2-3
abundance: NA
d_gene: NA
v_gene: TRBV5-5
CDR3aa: CASRGAADTDTQYF
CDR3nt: TGTGCCAGCAGGGGGGCCGCCGACACAGATACGCAGTATTTT

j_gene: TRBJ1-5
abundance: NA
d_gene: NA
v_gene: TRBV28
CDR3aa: CASRTGSQPQHF
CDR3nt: TGTGCCAGCAGAACAGGGAGTCAGCCCCAGCATTTT

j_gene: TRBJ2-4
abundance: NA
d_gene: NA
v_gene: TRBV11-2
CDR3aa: CASSLLPSYGGIQYF
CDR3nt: TGTGCCAGCAGCTTATTGCCGAGTTACGGAGGCATTCAGTACTTC

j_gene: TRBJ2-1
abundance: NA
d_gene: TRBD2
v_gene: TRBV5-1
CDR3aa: CASSLTSGAYNEQFF
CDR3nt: TGCGCCAGCAGCCTGACTAGCGGGGCGTACAATGAGCAGTTCTTC

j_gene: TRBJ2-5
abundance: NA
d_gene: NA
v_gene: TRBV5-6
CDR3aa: CASSLDRPEETQYF
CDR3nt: TGTGCCAGCAGCTTGGACAGGCCAGAGGAGACCCAGTACTTC

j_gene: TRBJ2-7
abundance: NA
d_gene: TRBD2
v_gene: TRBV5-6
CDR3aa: CASSFLRVTSPYEQYF
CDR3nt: TGTGCCAGCAGCTTCCTACGGGTGACTAGCCCCTACGAGCAGTACTTC

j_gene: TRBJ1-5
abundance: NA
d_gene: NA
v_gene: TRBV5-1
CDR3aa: CASRAGLSNQPQHF
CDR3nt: TGCGCCAGCAGGGCAGGGCTTAGCAATCAGCCCCAGCATTTT

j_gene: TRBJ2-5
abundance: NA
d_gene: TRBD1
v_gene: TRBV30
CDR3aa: CAASRTGFPRETQYF
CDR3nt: TGTGCTGCTTCTAGGACAGGGTTCCCTCGAGAGACCCAGTACTTC

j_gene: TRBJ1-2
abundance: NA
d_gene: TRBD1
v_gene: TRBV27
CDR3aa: CASSPNTGGRGYTF
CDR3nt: TGTGCCAGCAGTCCGAACACAGGGGGCAGGGGCTACACCTTC

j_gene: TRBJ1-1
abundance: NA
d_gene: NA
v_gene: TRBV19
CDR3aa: CASSILGRGVLNTEAFF
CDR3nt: TGTGCCAGTAGTATTTTGGGGAGGGGGGTTTTGAACACTGAAGCTTTCTTT

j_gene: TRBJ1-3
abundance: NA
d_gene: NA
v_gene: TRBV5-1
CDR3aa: CASSPTTTAGNTIYF
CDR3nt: TGCGCCAGCAGCCCTACGACGACAGCTGGAAACACCATATATTTT

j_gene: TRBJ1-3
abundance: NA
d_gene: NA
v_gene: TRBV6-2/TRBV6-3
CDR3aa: CASSWQGPGNTIYF
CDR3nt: TGTGCCAGCAGCTGGCAGGGGCCTGGAAACACCATATATTTT

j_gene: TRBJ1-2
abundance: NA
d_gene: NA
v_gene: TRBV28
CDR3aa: CASSLSVIGGYTF
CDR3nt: TGTGCCAGCAGTTTATCGGTTATTGGTGGCTACACCTTC

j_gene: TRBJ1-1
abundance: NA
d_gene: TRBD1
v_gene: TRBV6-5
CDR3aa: CASSYLYRGRNTEAFF
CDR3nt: TGTGCCAGCAGTTACCTCTACAGGGGGCGGAACACTGAAGCTTTCTTT

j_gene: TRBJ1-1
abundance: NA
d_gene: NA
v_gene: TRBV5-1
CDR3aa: CASSSNQGSLTAFF
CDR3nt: TGCGCCAGCAGCTCCAATCAGGGGTCATTGACCGCTTTCTTT

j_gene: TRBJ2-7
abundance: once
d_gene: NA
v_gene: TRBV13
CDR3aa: CASSSNDGRSSYEQYF
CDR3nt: TGTGCCAGCAGTTCAAACGACGGTCGGAGCTCCTACGAGCAGTACTTC

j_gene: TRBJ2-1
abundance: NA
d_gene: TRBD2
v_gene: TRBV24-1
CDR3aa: CATSALAGGAGLEQFF
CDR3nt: TGTGCCACCAGCGCACTAGCGGGTGGAGCAGGGTTGGAGCAGTTCTTC

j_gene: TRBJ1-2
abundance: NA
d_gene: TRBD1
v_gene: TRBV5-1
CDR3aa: CASSATGGEADGYTF
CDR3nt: TGCGCCAGCAGCGCGACAGGGGGCGAGGCTGATGGCTACACCTTC

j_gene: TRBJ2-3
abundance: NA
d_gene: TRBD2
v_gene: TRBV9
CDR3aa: CASSPSSSGTSTDTQYF
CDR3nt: TGTGCCAGCAGTCCTTCCTCTAGCGGGACTAGCACAGATACGCAGTATTTT

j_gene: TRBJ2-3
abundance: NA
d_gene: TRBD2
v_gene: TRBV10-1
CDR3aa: CASSERWGQRGYTDTQYF
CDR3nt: TGCGCCAGCAGTGAGAGATGGGGCCAGCGGGGGTACACAGATACGCAGTATTTT

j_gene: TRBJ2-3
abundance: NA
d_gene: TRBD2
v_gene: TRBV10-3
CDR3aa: CAIKEAAGGSGDTQYF
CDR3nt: TGTGCCATCAAAGAAGCAGCGGGAGGGAGTGGAGATACGCAGTATTTT

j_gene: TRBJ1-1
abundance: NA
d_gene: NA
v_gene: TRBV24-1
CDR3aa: CATSDSRGRMEWNTEAFF
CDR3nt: TGTGCCACCAGTGATAGCAGAGGGCGGATGGAGTGGAACACTGAAGCTTTCTTT

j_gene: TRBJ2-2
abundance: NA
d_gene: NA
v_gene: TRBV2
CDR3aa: CASSPGRTGELFF
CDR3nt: TGTGCCAGCAGTCCAGGGAGGACCGGGGAGCTGTTTTTT

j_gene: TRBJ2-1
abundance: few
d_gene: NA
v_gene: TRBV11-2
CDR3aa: CASSRVKGGPSLNEQFF
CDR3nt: TGTGCCAGCAGCAGGGTCAAAGGAGGGCCCTCGCTGAATGAGCAGTTCTTC

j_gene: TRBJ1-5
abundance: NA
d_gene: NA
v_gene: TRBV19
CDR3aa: CASSIVDTGQTRQPQHF
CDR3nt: TGTGCCAGTAGTATAGTTGACACAGGGCAAACTAGGCAGCCCCAGCATTTT

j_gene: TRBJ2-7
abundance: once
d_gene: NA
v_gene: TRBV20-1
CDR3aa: CSARVDREQYF
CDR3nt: TGCAGTGCTAGGGTAGATCGCGAGCAGTACTTC

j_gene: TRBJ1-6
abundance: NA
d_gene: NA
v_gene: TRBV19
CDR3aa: CASSFLDRGNSPLHF
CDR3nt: TGTGCCAGTAGTTTCCTGGACCGCGGGAATTCACCCCTCCACTTT

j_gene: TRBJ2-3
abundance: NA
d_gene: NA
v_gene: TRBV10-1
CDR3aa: CASQWGLADTQYF
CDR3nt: TGCGCCAGCCAGTGGGGCCTGGCAGATACGCAGTATTTT

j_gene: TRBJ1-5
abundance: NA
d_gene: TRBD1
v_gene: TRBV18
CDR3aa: CASSPRGQGQYQPQHF
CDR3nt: TGTGCCAGCTCCCCACGAGGACAGGGACAGTACCAGCCCCAGCATTTT

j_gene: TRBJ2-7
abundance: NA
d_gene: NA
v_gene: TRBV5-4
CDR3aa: CASSLRVEGEQYF
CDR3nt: TGTGCCAGCAGCTTGAGGGTTGAGGGAGAGCAGTACTTC

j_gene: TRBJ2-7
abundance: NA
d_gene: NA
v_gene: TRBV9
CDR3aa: CASSGTTRDLRNEQYF
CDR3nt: TGTGCCAGCAGCGGGACGACCAGGGATCTGAGAAACGAGCAGTACTTC

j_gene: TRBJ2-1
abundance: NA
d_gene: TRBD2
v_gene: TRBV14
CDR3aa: CASSPAASGSFFYNEQFF
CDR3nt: TGTGCCAGCAGCCCCGCGGCTAGCGGGAGTTTCTTCTACAATGAGCAGTTCTTC

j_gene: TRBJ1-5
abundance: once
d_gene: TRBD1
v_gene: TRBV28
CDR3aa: CASSYTSRGVNQPQHF
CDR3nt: TGTGCCAGCAGTTATACCTCCAGGGGGGTCAATCAGCCCCAGCATTTT

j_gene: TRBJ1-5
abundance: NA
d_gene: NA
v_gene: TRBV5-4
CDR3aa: CATSDSGRYSNQPQHF
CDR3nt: TGTGCCACCTCGGACAGCGGTCGTTATAGCAATCAGCCCCAGCATTTT

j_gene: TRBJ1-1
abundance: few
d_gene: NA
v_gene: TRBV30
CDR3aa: CAWSVNKNTEAFF
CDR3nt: TGTGCCTGGAGTGTTAACAAGAACACTGAAGCTTTCTTT